This paragraph covers one TCR beta chain sequence. The antigen is not known. This sample stems from a study of CD8 T cells in ankylosing spondylitis. General study points: What seemed typical of ankylosing spondylitis blood was a TCR beta motif built from about eight highly homologous variants. Past studies reported some motif variants in reactive arthritis synovial fluid and blood.

Making use of molecular barcodes, quantitative 5'-RACE generated TCR beta libraries. MiXCR was run by TCRdb on the 5' RACE reads, yielding one entry per CDR3 protein. The sample contains approximately 500,000 distinct CDR3 sequences, about 12% of which appear only once. With 6 bases removed from V and 3 bases from J, the gap between germline ends came to 18 bases. The CDR3 has 15 residues. The germline V gene has CDR1 KGHSH and CDR2 LQKENI. V usage is TRBV18 and J usage is TRBJ2-7; a possible D gene is TRBD2 (6 bases). This clonotype was obtained from a male donor with ankylosing spondylitis. The material sequenced was blood, either unsorted or a sorted T cell fraction (not recorded which). The CDR3 reads CASSPNGGNGYEQYF. CDR3 nucleotide sequence: TGTGCCAGCTCGCCAAATGGCGGGAATGGCTACGAGCAGTACTTC.